Listed here is a single T cell receptor beta chain. The data were taken from a study of OX40 agonist ivuxolimab in advanced cancers. Libraries were prepared by immunoSEQ multiplex PCR; TCRdb keeps only in-frame clonotypes and omits some of them. The table records nearly 80,000 clones, around 82% of them present only once. This specimen was CD4+ or CD8+ T cells sorted from blood, taken in a trial of the OX40 agonist ivuxolimab. The sequence was collected from an adult with an advanced solid tumor such as melanoma, head and neck, liver or kidney cancer.

CDR3 bases: TGTGCCAGCAGCGTGACAGCGGCTTCCTACAATGAGCAGTTCTTC. The encoded protein is CASSVTAASYNEQFF. The chain uses TRBV7-9 and TRBJ2-1; D assignment may be TRBD1 or TRBD2 (5 bases each). There are 15 residues in the CDR3. CDR1 and CDR2 from the germline V gene are SEHNR and FQNEAQ (reference sequence). V was cut by 5 bases and J by 1 base, with 12 bases left in between.